Shown below are 27 T cell receptor beta chains from a single sample sequenced in a study of T-cell reconstitution after alpha-beta-depleted transplantation in children. The library targeted TCRbeta and was prepared with unique molecular identifiers. TCRdb passed the PCR reads through MiXCR, listing each CDR3 protein once. The table includes hundreds of thousands of distinct CDR3 sequences, roughly 17% detected once. The sample in question was PBMCs from the stem cell graft donor, obtained from the stem cell graft. The receptor source for this set is a human donor who donated a stem cell graft to a child with acute myeloid leukemia.

The sample holds many counts of this clonotype. The chain carries TRBV29-1 and TRBJ2-2; 10 bases agree with TRBD1. The CDR3 totals 14 residues. J gave up 2 bases and V 7 bases, and 4 bases lay outside the gene matches. Germline V gene lookup returns CDR1 SQVTM and CDR2 ANQGSEA. The CDR3 spells CSGRQGANTGELFF. Here the CDR3 DNA reads TGCAGCGGTCGACAGGGGGCTAACACCGGGGAGCTGTTTTTT.

This clonotype came up many times. V usage is TRBV20-1 and J usage is TRBJ2-3; 8 nucleotides line up with TRBD2. CDR1 is DFQATT and CDR2 is SNEGSKA in the germline V gene (reference sequence). With 2 bases clipped from V and 0 bases from J, the junction kept 10 bases outside the gene matches. This CDR3 contains 17 residues. The CDR3 spells CSARPGLLAGSTDTQYF. For the CDR3, the DNA is TGCAGTGCTAGACCAGGTTTATTAGCGGGGAGCACAGATACGCAGTATTTT.

V gene TRBV20-1 combines with J gene TRBJ2-1, with 9 bases identical to TRBD1. Trimming removed 0 bases from V and 7 bases from J; junction bases left unmatched: 13. The CDR3 is 17 residues long. The germline V gene has CDR1 DFQATT and CDR2 SNEGSKA (reference sequence). CDR3 nucleotides: TGCAGTGCTAGAGATCTCTTTTCAACAGGGGGCCGGAATGAGCAGTTCTTC. Its translation is CSARDLFSTGGRNEQFF.

There are many counts of this clonotype. The rearrangement links TRBV7-2 to TRBJ1-1, with D unresolved. V gave up 3 bases and J gave up 0 bases, with 5 bases separating them. Germline V gives CDR1 SGHTA, CDR2 FQGNSA. The CDR3 totals 13 residues. The CDR3 DNA is TGTGCCAGCAGCTTCAAAATGAACACTGAAGCTTTCTTT. Translated: CASSFKMNTEAFF.

The rearrangement links TRBV18 to TRBJ2-1; 11 bases match TRBD2. Germline V gene data show CDR1 as KGHSH and CDR2 as LQKENI. This CDR3 is built from 16 residues. Trimming at V came to 4 bases and at J to 8 bases, leaving 10 bases not matched to a gene. Here the CDR3 DNA reads TGTGCCAGCTCACATCAGAATTCGGGACTAGCGGATGAGCAGTTCTTC. Protein: CASSHQNSGLADEQFF.

This clonotype was found a few times. This chain joins TRBV20-1 and TRBJ2-5, with 10 bases lining up with TRBD2. The CDR3 contains 13 residues. Per germline, CDR1 DFQATT and CDR2 SNEGSKA (reference sequence). J lost 3 bases, V lost 7 bases, and 5 bases had no gene match. This CDR3 reads CSVASGGKETQYF. The CDR3 DNA follows: TGCAGTGTTGCTAGCGGGGGAAAAGAGACCCAGTACTTC.

CDR3 in amino acids: CASSYKPVDSPLHF. The DNA of the CDR3 is TGTGCCAGCAGTTACAAGCCTGTGGATTCACCCCTCCACTTT. The rearrangement joins TRBV6-2 or TRBV6-3 to TRBJ1-6; D ambiguous. Deletions cut 2 bases from V and 8 bases from J, with 10 bases between. Germline loops: CDR1 MNHEY, CDR2 SVGEGT. The CDR3 consists of 14 residues.

This clonotype has at least ten counts. V is TRBV12-3 or TRBV12-4 and J is TRBJ2-1, with 7 bases that match TRBD2. Losses at the gene ends were 1 base for V and 7 bases for J; bases not matched to a gene: 7. This CDR3 contains 15 residues. For the CDR3, the DNA is TGTGCCAGCAGTTTAGGGTATGCGGGGGTTAATGAGCAGTTCTTC. This gives the protein CASSLGYAGVNEQFF.

This clonotype was seen more than once but under ten times. The DNA of the CDR3 is TGTGCCAGCAGTGGGGGGGGGCCTTACGAGCAGTACTTC. Translation gives CASSGGGPYEQYF. This chain joins TRBV7-2 and TRBJ2-7; the D gene is possibly TRBD2 (7 bases). Germline V gives CDR1 SGHTA, CDR2 FQGNSA. The CDR3 contains 13 residues. V was pared by 6 bases and J by 4 bases, with 13 bases between.

The genes are TRBV7-8 and TRBJ2-5; 13 bases are shared with TRBD2. The CDR3 is 16 residues long. V dropped 5 bases and J dropped 4; count of bases not matched to a gene: 7. Germline V gene data show CDR1 as SGHVS and CDR2 as FQNEAQ. This CDR3 reads CASSDGLAGVIETQYF. The CDR3 DNA sequence: TGTGCCAGCAGCGATGGACTAGCGGGGGTGATAGAGACCCAGTACTTC.

The chain couples TRBV3-1 to TRBJ2-1; D uncertain. This CDR3 has 13 amino acids. Germline V CDR1 and CDR2: LGHDT, YNNKEL (reference sequence). The V and J ends lost 8 bases and 3 bases respectively, with 11 bases between them. The DNA of the CDR3 is TGTGCCAGCGCACGGGCGTTCTACAATGAGCAGTTCTTC. This codes for CASARAFYNEQFF.

This clonotype was counted ten times or more. The V gene is TRBV20-1, the J gene TRBJ1-5, with D possibly matching TRBD1 (5 bases). The CDR3 is 14 amino acids. Germline CDR1 is DFQATT and CDR2 is SNEGSKA (reference sequence). V lost 0 bases to trimming and J lost 5 bases, with 11 bases between them. CDR3: CSARDGDSYQPQHF. DNA of the CDR3: TGCAGTGCTAGAGATGGTGACAGCTATCAGCCCCAGCATTTT.

This chain links TRBV4-2 with TRBJ2-4; possible D gene TRBD2, 5 bases. V was cut by 0 bases and J by 7 bases, with 10 bases left in between. Germline-derived CDR1 and CDR2 are LGHNA and YNFKEQ. The CDR3 length is 14 residues. The CDR3 protein is CASSQDRGQNIQYF. CDR3 in DNA: TGTGCCAGCAGCCAAGACCGGGGTCAGAACATTCAGTACTTC.

This clonotype was observed a few times. The CDR3 loop is CASSPHGPEGTDTQYF. CDR3 nucleotide sequence: TGCGCCAGCAGCCCGCACGGCCCAGAAGGTACAGATACGCAGTATTTT. V usage is TRBV4-3 and J usage is TRBJ2-3; no reliable D call. CDR3 length: 16 amino acids. The germline V gene encodes CDR1 LGHNA and CDR2 YSLEER. The germline V and J ends were trimmed by 4 bases and 3 bases, with 17 bases remaining between them.

This clonotype was picked up one time. The V call is TRBV7-2, the J call TRBJ2-1, with 7 bases matching TRBD2. The CDR3 totals 16 residues. V lost 2 bases to trimming and J lost 0 bases; unmatched junction nucleotides: 4. The V gene's germline CDR1 is SGHTA and CDR2 FQGNSA. Here the CDR3 DNA reads TGTGCCAGCAGCTTAAACGGCGGGGGCTCCTACAATGAGCAGTTCTTC. As protein: CASSLNGGGSYNEQFF. Complete variable domain (other parts from reference TRBV7-2 and TRBJ2-1): GAGVSQSPSNKVTEKGKDVELRCDPISGHTALYWYRQSLGQGLEFLIYFQGNSAPDKSGLPSDRFSAERTGGSVSTLTIQRTQQEDSAVYLCASSLNGGGSYNEQFFGPGTRLTVL.

This clonotype was counted only a few times. The rearrangement uses TRBV7-6 and TRBJ2-5, with a weak D call TRBD2 (6 bases). The CDR3 consists of 15 residues. The V gene's germline CDR1 is SGHVS and CDR2 FNYEAQ. V was cut by 3 bases and J by 0 bases, with 11 bases left in between. This CDR3 reads CASSLGLYNQETQYF. CDR3 sequence (DNA): TGTGCCAGCAGCTTGGGACTCTACAACCAAGAGACCCAGTACTTC.

With respect to this clonotype: At one of its ends the junction is not consistent with the germline gene, which may arise from a read error. This chain links TRBV20-1 with TRBJ2-5, with D uncertain. The CDR3 length is 17 residues. Germline CDR1 and CDR2: DFQATT and SNEGSKA (reference sequence). The CDR3 reads CCARDRSRVDREETQYF. CDR3 bases: TGCTGTGCTAGAGATAGGTCTCGCGTAGACCGAGAGGAGACCCAGTACTTC.

V gene TRBV5-5 combines with J gene TRBJ2-5; 9 bases align to TRBD2. This CDR3 has 18 amino acids. With V trimmed by 4 bases and J by 2 bases, 15 bases remained unmatched. CDR1 SGHKS and CDR2 YYEKEE come from the germline V gene (reference sequence). This CDR3 reads CASSPLGGGAATQETQYF. The CDR3 DNA sequence: TGTGCCAGCAGCCCCCTGGGCGGGGGGGCCGCCACACAAGAGACCCAGTACTTC.

This chain uses TRBV27 with TRBJ2-1, with D perhaps given as TRBD1 or TRBD2 (5 bases each). The ends were cut back, 8 bases at V and 8 bases at J, with 22 bases in the middle. The CDR3 is 15 amino acids. The germline gives CDR1 MNHEY, CDR2 SMNVEV (reference sequence). CDR3 residues: CASLSFSGHVDEQFF. The CDR3 nucleotides read TGTGCCAGCTTGTCCTTCTCGGGGCACGTGGATGAGCAGTTCTTC.

This chain links TRBV29-1 with TRBJ1-1; TRBD1 is a possible D gene (5 bases). This CDR3 is 11 amino acids long. Germline values: CDR1 SQVTM, CDR2 ANQGSEA. The V end lost 4 bases, the J end lost 7 bases, and 10 bases lay between the germline ends. CDR3 DNA: TGCAGCGTTGCCCCTACAGGTGAAGCTTTCTTT. Translated, it gives CSVAPTGEAFF.

A few counts support this clonotype. V is TRBV28 and J is TRBJ2-5; no reliable D call. This CDR3 has 14 amino acids. Germline loops: CDR1 MDHEN, CDR2 SYDVKM. The V and J ends lost 9 bases and 2 bases respectively, with 16 bases between them. The CDR3 region is CASRALASQETQYF. The DNA for the CDR3 is TGTGCCAGTCGTGCCCTCGCCTCTCAAGAGACCCAGTACTTC. The full variable domain, completed using reference TRBV28 and TRBJ2-5, is DVKVTQSSRYLVKRTGEKVFLECVQDMDHENMFWYRQDPGLGLRLIYFSYDVKMKEKGDIPEGYSVSREKKERFSLILESASTNQTSMYLCASRALASQETQYFGPGTRLLVL.

At least ten counts were recorded for this clonotype. This chain links TRBV20-1 with TRBJ2-3; the D call may be TRBD1 or TRBD2 (6 bases each). The CDR3 extends over 14 amino acids. Deletions cut 5 bases from V and 6 bases from J, with 18 bases between. Germline-derived CDR1 and CDR2 are DFQATT and SNEGSKA (reference sequence). This chain's CDR3 is CSAEIERGHDTQYF. In DNA form, the CDR3 reads TGCAGTGCTGAGATAGAACGGGGGCACGATACGCAGTATTTT.

This clonotype has ten or more counts. The rearrangement joins TRBV20-1 to TRBJ2-7, with 8 bases fitting TRBD1. Germline values: CDR1 DFQATT, CDR2 SNEGSKA (reference sequence). The CDR3 is 13 residues long. Trimming took 2 bases from V and 5 from J; bases not matched to a gene: 5. CDR3 in amino acids: CSARNRGLNEQYF. CDR3 DNA: TGCAGTGCTAGAAACAGGGGGTTAAACGAGCAGTACTTC.

The chain employs TRBV6-1 and TRBJ2-6; 8 positions match TRBD1. This CDR3 has 15 residues. V trimming: 6 bases; J trimming: 4 bases; junction bases outside the gene matches: 5. Germline-derived CDR1 and CDR2 are MNHNS and SASEGT. The CDR3 sequence is CASSPTGVGANVLTF. In DNA form, the CDR3 reads TGTGCCAGCAGCCCGACAGGGGTCGGGGCCAACGTCCTGACTTTC.

At least ten counts were recorded for this clonotype. The J gene is TRBJ1-1, the V gene TRBV5-5; the D gene is possibly TRBD1 (5 bases). V lost 5 bases and J 0 bases, leaving 8 bases between the germline ends. The CDR3 spans 13 residues. Germline loops: CDR1 SGHKS, CDR2 YYEKEE (reference sequence). CDR3 residues: CASRWDLNTEAFF. CDR3 bases: TGTGCCAGCAGGTGGGACTTGAACACTGAAGCTTTCTTT.

In its sample, this clonotype was seen a few times. Being one base from a much bigger clone, this may be a read error. The rearrangement joins TRBV20-1 to TRBJ1-1; no firm D call. The germline gives CDR1 DFQATT, CDR2 SNEGSKA (reference sequence). CDR3 length equals 11 residues. The V end was cut by 4 bases, the J end by 1 base, with 4 bases between. The CDR3 sequence: CSATPNTEAFF. The CDR3 DNA is TGCAGTGCTACACCGAACACTGAAGCTTTCTTT.

This clonotype has a handful of counts. The chain combines TRBV7-9 with TRBJ1-1, with D perhaps matching TRBD1 (5 bases). Trimming removed 5 bases from V and 0 bases from J, with 16 bases in between. The CDR3 loop spans 16 amino acids. Germline CDR1 is SEHNR and CDR2 is FQNEAQ (reference sequence). The CDR3 sequence: CASSRTGTAMNTEAFF. The DNA of the CDR3 is TGTGCCAGCAGCCGTACCGGGACGGCGATGAACACTGAAGCTTTCTTT.